The 30 T cell receptor beta chains below all came from one sample that was sequenced in a study of cytomegalovirus exposure and HLA in healthy donors. The PCR employed 60 Vbeta primers together with 13 Jbeta primers. Some clones are missing from TCRdb's copy, which holds only in-frame ones; the method was immunoSEQ multiplex PCR. The sample records fewer than 250,000 clones, more than 70% being singletons. Sequences were obtained from PBMCs. The receptors shown here come from a man in his forties or fifties in good health and CMV-seropositive.

J is TRBJ2-3 and V is TRBV9, with TRBD1 identical over 7 bases. This CDR3 has 16 amino acids. Germline V gene lookup returns CDR1 SGDLS and CDR2 YYNGEE. Trimming removed 3 bases from V and 4 bases from J; junction bases left unmatched: 11. The CDR3 loop is CASSGGQTALPDTQYF. Written as DNA, the CDR3 is TGTGCCAGCAGCGGGGGACAGACTGCGCTACCAGATACGCAGTATTTT. Looking up the rest from reference TRBV9 and TRBJ2-3 gives the full variable domain: DSGVTQTPKHLITATGQRVTLRCSPRSGDLSVYWYQQSLDQGLQFLIQYYNGEERAKGNILERFSAQQFPDLHSELNLSSLELGDSALYFCASSGGQTALPDTQYFGPGTRLTVL.

The V and J genes are TRBV7-2 and TRBJ2-7; maybe TRBD1 (6 bases). V was shortened by 6 bases and J by 1 base, with 13 bases between the two germline ends. The CDR3 runs 14 residues. Germline V gene lookup returns CDR1 SGHTA and CDR2 FQGNSA. CDR3: CASSFTTGSYEQYF. The CDR3 bases are TGTGCCAGCAGTTTTACGACAGGTTCCTACGAGCAGTACTTC.

The J gene is TRBJ2-7, the V gene TRBV27; D ambiguous. From germline, CDR1 is MNHEY and CDR2 SMNVEV (reference sequence). The ends were cut back, 3 bases at V and 6 bases at J, with 12 bases in the middle. The CDR3 contains 13 residues. The CDR3 loop reads CASSFGGAAEQYF. CDR3 coding DNA: TGTGCCAGCAGTTTTGGCGGAGCCGCCGAGCAGTACTTC.

V usage is TRBV18 and J usage is TRBJ1-5; D possibly corresponds to TRBD1 (5 bases). Germline CDR1 is KGHSH and CDR2 is LQKENI. V was shortened by 3 bases and J by 2 bases, with 14 bases between the two germline ends. CDR3 length: 16 residues. The CDR3 loop reads CASSPQWGDGNQPQHF. Here the CDR3 DNA reads TGTGCCAGCTCACCGCAGTGGGGGGATGGCAATCAGCCCCAGCATTTT.

The chain combines TRBV5-6 with TRBJ2-3; 9 bases line up with TRBD2. Germline values: CDR1 SGHDT, CDR2 YYEEEE. V shed 4 bases and J 0 bases; nucleotides not matched to a gene: 9. CDR3 length equals 17 residues. CDR3 in amino acids: CASSLRSSGASTDTQYF. The CDR3 nucleotides read TGTGCCAGCAGCCTGAGGTCTAGCGGGGCTAGCACAGATACGCAGTATTTT. The variable domain in full, completed from reference TRBV5-6 and TRBJ2-3, reads DAGVTQSPTHLIKTRGQQVTLRCSPKSGHDTVSWYQQALGQGPQFIFQYYEEEERQRGNFPDRFSGHQFPNYSSELNVNALLLGDSALYLCASSLRSSGASTDTQYFGPGTRLTVL.

This clone showed up just once. The chain has TRBV7-9 and TRBJ2-7; 10 nucleotides match TRBD2. This CDR3 is 13 amino acids long. The trim removed 2 bases at V and 5 bases at J, leaving 0 bases unmatched. CDR1 is SEHNR, CDR2 FQNEAQ, per germline (reference sequence). This chain's CDR3 is CASSLTSGDEQYF. The DNA for the CDR3 is TGTGCCAGCAGCTTAACTAGCGGGGACGAGCAGTACTTC.

This clone occurred a few times. V and J are TRBV5-1 and TRBJ2-7, with a weak D call TRBD2 (6 bases). This CDR3 is 14 amino acids long. V gave up 0 bases and J gave up 6 bases, with 13 bases separating them. Per the germline V gene, CDR1 is SGHRS and CDR2 is YFSETQ. CDR3 DNA sequence: TGCGCCAGCAGCTTGGAGTGGCGGGATGCCGAGCAGTACTTC. This gives the protein CASSLEWRDAEQYF.

To note about this clone: The identical CDR3 is also encoded by other nucleotide sequences in the sample. The genes are TRBV7-9 and TRBJ2-1; 7 nucleotides agree with TRBD1. This CDR3 has 13 residues. The junction had 1 base not matched to a gene; V was cut back by 3 bases and J by 5 bases. Germline CDR1 reads SEHNR; CDR2 reads FQNEAQ (reference sequence). CDR3: CASSLGQNNEQFF. In nucleotides, the CDR3 is TGTGCCAGCAGCTTGGGACAGAACAATGAGCAGTTCTTC. Full variable domain (missing parts from reference TRBV7-9 and TRBJ2-1): DTGVSQNPRHKITKRGQNVTFRCDPISEHNRLYWYRQTLGQGPEFLTYFQNEAQLEKSRLLSDRFSAERPKGSFSTLEIQRTEQGDSAMYLCASSLGQNNEQFFGPGTRLTVL.

This clone was recorded only once. Compared with germline, one end of the junction differs, possibly owing to a read error. This sequence joins TRBV7-2 and TRBJ2-7; 12 nucleotides match TRBD1. From germline, CDR1 is SGHTA and CDR2 FQGNSA. This CDR3 spans 18 amino acids. For the CDR3, the DNA is TGTGCCAGCAGCCCCGTGGGGACAGGGGGCATTACTGGCTACGAGCGGTACTTC. This sequence encodes CASSPVGTGGITGYERYF.

The rearrangement joins TRBV19 to TRBJ2-4, with TRBD1 as a possible D gene (6 bases). The CDR3 sequence is 14 residues long. CDR1 LNHDA and CDR2 SQIVND come from the germline V gene (reference sequence). Between the trimmed V and J ends, which lost 2 bases and 4 bases, there was a span of 9 bases. This chain's CDR3 is CASSIHQGKNIQYF. The DNA for the CDR3 is TGTGCCAGTAGTATACACCAGGGGAAAAACATTCAGTACTTC. Drawing the rest from reference TRBV19 and TRBJ2-4, the complete variable domain is DGGITQSPKYLFRKEGQNVTLSCEQNLNHDAMYWYRQDPGQGLRLIYYSQIVNDFQKGDIAEGYSVSREKKESFPLTVTSAQKNPTAFYLCASSIHQGKNIQYFGAGTRLSVL.

This chain connects TRBV4-3 to TRBJ2-7; D is possibly TRBD1 (6 bases). Germline CDR1 is LGHNA and CDR2 is YSLEER. Trimming stripped 1 base from V and 3 bases from J, with 13 bases between. The CDR3 spans 15 residues. The CDR3 DNA sequence: TGCGCCAGCAGCCAAGGGTCCCAGGGGAACTACGAGCAGTACTTC. Translating it yields CASSQGSQGNYEQYF.

This chain links TRBV11-2 with TRBJ2-1, with unresolved D. The CDR3 length is 14 residues. Germline-derived CDR1 and CDR2 are SGHAT and FQNNGV. With 2 bases removed from V and 6 bases from J, the gap between germline ends came to 11 bases. The CDR3 reads CASSLRAASNEQFF. As DNA, the CDR3 is TGTGCCAGCAGCTTACGTGCGGCTAGCAATGAGCAGTTCTTC.

The V call is TRBV19, the J call TRBJ1-4, with TRBD1 matching over 9 bases. This CDR3 contains 14 residues. V was clipped by 6 bases and J by 8 bases; unmatched bases: 7. Germline V gene sequence: CDR1 LNHDA, CDR2 SQIVND (reference sequence). The CDR3 nucleotides read TGTGCCAGTAGCAACAGGGGGCCGAGGGAAAAACTGTTTTTT. It yields the protein CASSNRGPREKLFF.

V usage is TRBV12-5 and J usage is TRBJ1-4; no definite D call. V lost 6 bases and J 5 bases, leaving 13 bases between the germline ends. CDR1 LGHNT and CDR2 FRNRAP come from the germline V gene. The CDR3 is 14 amino acids. Here the CDR3 DNA reads TGTGCTAGTGGCCCCCCGGAGTCCAATGAAAAACTGTTTTTT. It encodes CASGPPESNEKLFF.

The rearrangement uses TRBV5-1 and TRBJ1-4, with D tentatively TRBD1 (5 bases). The CDR3 is 16 amino acids. The germline V gene encodes CDR1 SGHRS and CDR2 YFSETQ. V shed 4 bases and J shed 3 bases, with 16 bases lying between them. The CDR3 nucleotides read TGCGCCAGCAGCCGCTCTAGGGGATCTCCTAATGAAAAACTGTTTTTT. Translating gives CASSRSRGSPNEKLFF.

Remarks on this clone: The conserved phenylalanine or tryptophan normally closing the CDR3 is absent here, so this likely arose from a read error. V gene TRBV5-1 combines with J gene TRBJ1-1; D is ambiguous. Germline assignment: CDR1 SGHRS and CDR2 YFSETQ. V was cut by 0 bases and J by 4 bases, with 16 bases left in between. The length of the CDR3 is 16 residues. The CDR3 sequence: CASSLVIRVEGTEAFS. Here the CDR3 DNA reads TGCGCCAGCAGCTTGGTAATAAGGGTAGAGGGCACTGAAGCTTTCTCT.

This clone has a single count. The chain carries TRBV12-2 and TRBJ2-1; no check of the table's D call, TRBD2, against the DNA was made. TRBV12-2 is described as a pseudogene. The CDR3 spans 16 residues. CDR3 region: CASRLTAGGTYNEQFF. The CDR3 nucleotides read TGTGCAAGTCGCTTAACTGCGGGAGGAACCTACAATGAGCAGTTCTTC.

The chain is built from TRBV7-2 and TRBJ2-7, with 7 bases matching TRBD2. This CDR3 region has 17 residues. The V gene's germline CDR1 is SGHTA and CDR2 FQGNSA. V lost 1 base to trimming and J lost 1 base; unmatched junction nucleotides: 10. CDR3 sequence (DNA): TGTGCCAGCAGCTTAGTTGGTGGGAGGGATGCTTCCTACGAGCAGTACTTC. It yields the protein CASSLVGGRDASYEQYF. Complete variable domain (other parts from reference TRBV7-2 and TRBJ2-7): GAGVSQSPSNKVTEKGKDVELRCDPISGHTALYWYRQSLGQGLEFLIYFQGNSAPDKSGLPSDRFSAERTGGSVSTLTIQRTQQEDSAVYLCASSLVGGRDASYEQYFGPGTRLTVT.

The chain is built from TRBV28 and TRBJ2-5, with 8 nucleotides matching TRBD2. Trimming at V came to 3 bases and at J to 3 bases, leaving 6 bases not matched to a gene. This CDR3 is 15 amino acids long. The germline V gene encodes CDR1 MDHEN and CDR2 SYDVKM. The CDR3 DNA follows: TGTGCCAGCAGTTTTTTAGAACTAGCGGAAGAGACCCAGTACTTC. Translated, it gives CASSFLELAEETQYF. Looking up the rest from reference TRBV28 and TRBJ2-5 gives the full variable domain: DVKVTQSSRYLVKRTGEKVFLECVQDMDHENMFWYRQDPGLGLRLIYFSYDVKMKEKGDIPEGYSVSREKKERFSLILESASTNQTSMYLCASSFLELAEETQYFGPGTRLLVL.

A remark on this clone: This specimen includes other DNA sequences encoding the same CDR3. V usage is TRBV6-5 and J usage is TRBJ1-3; 7 nucleotides agree with TRBD1. V dropped 6 bases and J dropped 0; count of bases not matched to a gene: 2. CDR1 MNHEY and CDR2 SVGAGI come from the germline V gene. The CDR3 consists of 14 residues. The CDR3 sequence: CASRTGNSGNTIYF. As DNA, the CDR3 is TGTGCCAGCAGGACAGGGAACTCTGGAAACACCATATATTTT.

The chain carries TRBV28 and TRBJ1-5; the D is unclear. Germline V gene sequence: CDR1 MDHEN, CDR2 SYDVKM. The CDR3 contains 14 residues. Trimming removed 3 bases from V and 0 bases from J, with 6 bases in between. CDR3 in amino acids: CASSFAGSNQPQHF. As DNA, the CDR3 is TGTGCCAGCAGTTTTGCCGGTAGCAATCAGCCCCAGCATTTT.

This sequence joins TRBV10-1 and TRBJ2-4; perhaps TRBD1 as D (6 bases). The CDR3 spans 14 residues. Trimming removed 0 bases at V and 12 bases at J, with 15 bases between. CDR1 and CDR2 (germline): WNHNN, SYGVQD (reference sequence). The CDR3 sequence is CASSESAGLDSQYF. CDR3 nucleotides: TGCGCCAGCAGTGAGTCAGCTGGGTTGGACAGTCAGTACTTC.

This rearrangement joins TRBV19 to TRBJ1-4; D is undetermined. Germline V gene lookup returns CDR1 LNHDA and CDR2 SQIVND (reference sequence). Trimming took off 5 bases at V and 9 bases at J, with 13 bases between the two ends. The CDR3 loop spans 13 amino acids. CDR3 protein: CASSLPRDQKLFF. CDR3 DNA sequence: TGTGCCAGTAGTCTCCCCCGGGATCAAAAACTGTTTTTT.

This chain links TRBV21-1 with TRBJ2-2; TRBD1, as called in the table, went unchecked against the DNA. TRBV21-1 is given as a pseudogene. The CDR3 sequence is 17 residues long. The CDR3 sequence is CASIGTGFRVFTGELFF. For the CDR3, the DNA is TGTGCCAGCATAGGAACAGGGTTTAGGGTATTTACCGGGGAGCTGTTTTTT.

The chain couples TRBV7-2 to TRBJ2-3, with D maybe TRBD2 (5 bases). The germline CDR1 and CDR2 sequences are SGHTA and FQGNSA. This CDR3 contains 16 residues. Trimming took 1 base from V and 5 from J, leaving 16 bases between them. CDR3 residues: CASSLGLAPAQDTQYF. The CDR3 DNA sequence: TGTGCCAGCAGCTTAGGGCTAGCCCCCGCCCAAGATACGCAGTATTTT.

This clone was seen a single time. The rearrangement uses TRBV29-1 and TRBJ2-5, with D perhaps TRBD2 (5 bases). The CDR3 has 13 amino acids. Germline assignment: CDR1 SQVTM and CDR2 ANQGSEA. Trimming pared 4 bases from V and 5 bases from J, leaving 14 bases between. CDR3 coding DNA: TGCAGCGTTGTCCAAGCGGTGGGGGAGACCCAGTACTTC. Its protein product is CSVVQAVGETQYF.

The chain recombines TRBV10-3 with TRBJ1-4, with no clear D. Trimming took off 11 bases at V and 5 bases at J, with 15 bases between the two ends. Germline V gives CDR1 ENHRY, CDR2 SYGVKD. The CDR3 extends over 13 amino acids. In DNA, the CDR3 is TGTGCCCCGAGAAAGCCCTACAATGAAAAACTGTTTTTT. Its translation is CAPRKPYNEKLFF.

This chain joins TRBV27 and TRBJ2-2, with TRBD1 as a possible D gene (6 bases). Germline V gives CDR1 MNHEY, CDR2 SMNVEV (reference sequence). The V and J ends lost 5 bases and 4 bases respectively, with 14 bases between them. CDR3 size: 15 residues. The CDR3 sequence: CASSVGHASTGELFF. The DNA of the CDR3 is TGTGCCAGCAGTGTGGGACATGCGAGCACCGGGGAGCTGTTTTTT.

This chain joins TRBV7-8 and TRBJ1-1; 7 bases agree with TRBD1. Germline V gene lookup returns CDR1 SGHVS and CDR2 FQNEAQ. CDR3 length: 16 amino acids. Trimming took 4 bases from V and 0 from J; bases not matched to a gene: 8. The CDR3 region is CASSSDRIIMNTEAFF. As DNA, the CDR3 is TGTGCCAGCAGCTCGGACAGGATTATCATGAACACTGAAGCTTTCTTT.

This sequence joins TRBV5-1 and TRBJ1-1, with TRBD1 identical over 9 bases. V lost 3 bases to trimming and J lost 11 bases; unmatched junction nucleotides: 17. Germline V gene lookup returns CDR1 SGHRS and CDR2 YFSETQ. This CDR3 region has 16 residues. CDR3: CASSWAATGGAEGAFF. The DNA of the CDR3 is TGCGCCAGCAGCTGGGCTGCAACAGGGGGCGCAGAGGGCGCTTTCTTT.